This T cell receptor beta chain was captured by sequencing in a study of blood T cell repertoires in COVID-19. Study in general: The United States, Italy and Spain provided the acute and convalescent COVID-19 samples.

The method was immunoSEQ multiplex PCR; TCRdb's version includes in-frame clones alone and lacks a portion of them. This table has over 130,000 clones, about 85% appearing once. Germline V gene lookup returns CDR1 SGHTA and CDR2 FQGTGA. The CDR3 extends over 15 amino acids. The V gene end was trimmed by 2 bases and the J gene end by 8 bases; junction bases not matched to a gene: 8. The chain carries TRBV7-3 and TRBJ2-1, with 8 bases fitting TRBD1. The clonotype originates from a human donor with COVID-19, enrolled during active disease. The donor label of this sample is uncertain. The material sequenced was peripheral blood. The CDR3 region is CASSLGQGTFYEQFF. The CDR3, as DNA: TGTGCCAGCAGCTTAGGACAGGGAACGTTTTATGAGCAGTTCTTC.